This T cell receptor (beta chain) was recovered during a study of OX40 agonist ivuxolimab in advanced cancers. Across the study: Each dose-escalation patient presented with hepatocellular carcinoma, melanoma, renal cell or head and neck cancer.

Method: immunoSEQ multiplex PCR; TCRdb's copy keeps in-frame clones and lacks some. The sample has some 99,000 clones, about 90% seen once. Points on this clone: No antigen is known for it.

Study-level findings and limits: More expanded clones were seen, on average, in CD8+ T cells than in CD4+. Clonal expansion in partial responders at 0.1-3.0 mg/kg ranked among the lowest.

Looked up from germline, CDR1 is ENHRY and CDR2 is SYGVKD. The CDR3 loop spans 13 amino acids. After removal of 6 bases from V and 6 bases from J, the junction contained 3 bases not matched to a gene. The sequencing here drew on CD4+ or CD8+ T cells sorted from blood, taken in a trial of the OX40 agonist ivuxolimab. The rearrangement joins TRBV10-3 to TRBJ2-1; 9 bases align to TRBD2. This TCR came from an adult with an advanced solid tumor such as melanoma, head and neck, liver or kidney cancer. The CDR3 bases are TGTGCCATCAGAGGCGGGGGGGGCAATGAGCAGTTCTTC. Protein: CAIRGGGGNEQFF.